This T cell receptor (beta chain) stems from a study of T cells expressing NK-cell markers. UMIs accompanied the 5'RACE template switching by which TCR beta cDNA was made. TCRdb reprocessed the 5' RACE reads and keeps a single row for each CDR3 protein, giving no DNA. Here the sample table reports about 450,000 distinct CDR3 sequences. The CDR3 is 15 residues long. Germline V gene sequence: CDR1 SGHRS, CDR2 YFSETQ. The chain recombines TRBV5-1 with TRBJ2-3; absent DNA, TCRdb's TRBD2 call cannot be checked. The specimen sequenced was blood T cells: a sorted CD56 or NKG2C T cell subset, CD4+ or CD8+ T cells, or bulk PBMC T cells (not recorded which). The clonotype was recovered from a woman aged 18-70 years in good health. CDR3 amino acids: CASSLARGSSPTQYF. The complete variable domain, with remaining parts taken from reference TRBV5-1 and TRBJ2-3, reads KAGVTQTPRYLIKTRGQQVTLSCSPISGHRSVSWYQQTPGQGLQFLFEYFSETQRNKGNFPGRFSGRQFSNSRSEMNVSTLELGDSALYLCASSLARGSSPTQYFGPGTRLTVL.